The source of this TCR beta chain is a study of blood T cells in healthy people across ages. Per the germline V gene, CDR1 is MDHEN and CDR2 is SYDVKM. The CDR3 totals 15 residues. V shed 5 bases, J shed 6 bases, and the junction held 11 bases outside the gene matches. Donors ranged from about 6 to 90 years old and were healthy Caucasians in Russia. Sample-barcoded 5' priming and a J-beta primer mix drove a second PCR of roughly 6 to 12 cycles. Using its own MiXCR run on the 5' RACE reads, TCRdb lists one record per CDR3 protein. Seen here are 710,000 or so distinct CDR3 sequences, about 30% observed once, and the top ten hold 15%. This clonotype came up many times.

Sample: blood. This sequence was found in a woman older than 75 in good health. V and J are TRBV28 and TRBJ1-2, with 8 nucleotides matching TRBD1. The CDR3 region is CASSILTGGRNGYTF. Written as DNA, the CDR3 is TGTGCCAGCAGTATCCTAACAGGGGGACGGAATGGCTACACCTTC.